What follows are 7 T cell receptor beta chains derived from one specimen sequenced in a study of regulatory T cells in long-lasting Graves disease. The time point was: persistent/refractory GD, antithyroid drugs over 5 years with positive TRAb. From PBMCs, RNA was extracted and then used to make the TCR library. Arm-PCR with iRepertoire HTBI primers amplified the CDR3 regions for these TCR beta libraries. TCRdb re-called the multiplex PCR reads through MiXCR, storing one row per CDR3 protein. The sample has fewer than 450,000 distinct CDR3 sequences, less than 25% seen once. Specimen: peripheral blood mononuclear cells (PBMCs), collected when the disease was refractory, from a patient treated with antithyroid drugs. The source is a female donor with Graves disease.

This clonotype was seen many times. CDR3 nucleotide sequence: TGTGCCTGGATCCTCCCGCTTGGGAACACTGAAGCTTTCTTT. Translation: CAWILPLGNTEAFF. The V gene is TRBV30, the J gene TRBJ1-1; the D is unclear. The CDR3 is made up of 14 amino acids. CDR1 GTSNPN and CDR2 SVGIG come from the germline V gene (reference sequence). Trimming left V 4 bases short and J 1 base short, with 13 bases between.

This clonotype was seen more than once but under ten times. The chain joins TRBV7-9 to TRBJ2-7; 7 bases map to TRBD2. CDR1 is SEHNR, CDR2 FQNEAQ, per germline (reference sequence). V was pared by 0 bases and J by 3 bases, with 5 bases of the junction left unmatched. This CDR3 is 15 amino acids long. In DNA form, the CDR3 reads TGTGCCAGCAGCTTAGCCGGGTCGGGAGGCTACGAGCAGTACTTC. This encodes CASSLAGSGGYEQYF. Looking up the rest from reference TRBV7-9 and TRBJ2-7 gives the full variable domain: DTGVSQNPRHKITKRGQNVTFRCDPISEHNRLYWYRQTLGQGPEFLTYFQNEAQLEKSRLLSDRFSAERPKGSFSTLEIQRTEQGDSAMYLCASSLAGSGGYEQYFGPGTRLTVT.

The CDR3 here is CASSGREREQFF. The CDR3 nucleotides are TGTGCCAGCAGCGGGAGGGAAAGAGAGCAGTTCTTC. V usage is TRBV12-3 or TRBV12-4 and J usage is TRBJ2-1; the match to TRBD2 covers 8 bases. V gave up 6 bases and J gave up 10 bases; unmatched junction bases: 5. This CDR3 is built from 12 residues.

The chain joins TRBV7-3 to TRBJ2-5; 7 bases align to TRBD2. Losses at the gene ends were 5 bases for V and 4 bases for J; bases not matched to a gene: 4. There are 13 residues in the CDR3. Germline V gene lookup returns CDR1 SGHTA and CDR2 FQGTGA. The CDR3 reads CASSPVAGETQYF. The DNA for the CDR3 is TGTGCCAGCAGCCCAGTAGCGGGAGAGACCCAGTACTTC.

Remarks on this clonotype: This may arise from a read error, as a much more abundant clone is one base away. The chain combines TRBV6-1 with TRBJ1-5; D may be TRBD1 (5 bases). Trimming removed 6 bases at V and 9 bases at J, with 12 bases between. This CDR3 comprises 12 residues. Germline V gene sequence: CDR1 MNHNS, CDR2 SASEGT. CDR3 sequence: CASSLRDRPQHF. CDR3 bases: TGTGCCAGCAGCCTCAGGGATCGGCCCCAGCATTTT.

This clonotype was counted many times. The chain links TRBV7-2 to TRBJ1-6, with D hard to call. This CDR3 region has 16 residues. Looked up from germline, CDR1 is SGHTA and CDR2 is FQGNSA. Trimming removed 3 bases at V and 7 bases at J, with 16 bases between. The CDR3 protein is CASSFRGQKGNSPLHF. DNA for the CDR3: TGTGCCAGCAGCTTTCGAGGCCAAAAAGGGAATTCACCCCTCCACTTT.

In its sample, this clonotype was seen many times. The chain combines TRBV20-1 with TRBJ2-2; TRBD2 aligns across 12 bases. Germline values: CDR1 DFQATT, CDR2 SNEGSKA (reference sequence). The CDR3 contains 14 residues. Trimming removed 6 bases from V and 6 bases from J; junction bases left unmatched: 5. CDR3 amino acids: CSATGTSGSGELFF. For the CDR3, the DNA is TGCAGTGCCACTGGGACTAGCGGGTCCGGGGAGCTGTTTTTT.